The 32 T cell receptor beta chains given below trace back to one sample, sequenced in a study of T cells expressing NK-cell markers. Each CDR3 protein gets one entry in TCRdb, which reprocessed the 5' RACE reads and gives no DNA. Its clone listing holds a few hundred thousand distinct CDR3 sequences. The material sequenced was blood T cells: a sorted CD56 or NKG2C T cell subset, CD4+ or CD8+ T cells, or bulk PBMC T cells (not recorded which). Source of these receptors: a man younger than 35 in good health.

The chain is built from TRBV29-1 and TRBJ2-3. The CDR3 extends over 13 amino acids. The V gene's germline CDR1 is SQVTM and CDR2 ANQGSEA. The CDR3 protein is CSVASLITDTQYF.

The V and J genes are TRBV5-1 and TRBJ2-3; absent DNA, TCRdb's TRBD1 call cannot be checked. The CDR3 loop spans 17 amino acids. The V gene's germline CDR1 is SGHRS and CDR2 YFSETQ. The CDR3 region is CASSLAGQVLSTDTQYF.

This chain uses TRBV11-2 with TRBJ2-3; no DNA is available, so the TRBD2 call from TCRdb remains unchecked. The CDR3 is 17 amino acids. Germline V gives CDR1 SGHAT, CDR2 FQNNGV. The CDR3 protein is CASSLGTSASLTDTQYF.

The chain joins TRBV6-1 to TRBJ1-1; TCRdb calls TRBD1, which cannot be checked without DNA. The length of the CDR3 is 14 residues. Germline assignment: CDR1 MNHNS and CDR2 SASEGT. The CDR3 is CASTEGQQNTEAFF.

This chain connects TRBV19 to TRBJ2-1. Germline V gene lookup returns CDR1 LNHDA and CDR2 SQIVND (reference sequence). This CDR3 comprises 15 residues. CDR3 sequence: CASSISGGTYNEQFF.

The chain has TRBV20-1 and TRBJ2-3; the D call of TRBD2 rests on TCRdb alone, since no DNA is present to check it. The CDR3 has 17 amino acids. Germline-derived CDR1 and CDR2 are DFQATT and SNEGSKA (reference sequence). CDR3 residues: CSASTPGLGQYTDTQDF.

V usage is TRBV7-2 and J usage is TRBJ2-7. Germline V gene sequence: CDR1 SGHTA, CDR2 FQGNSA. This CDR3 is built from 11 residues. The CDR3 here is CASSYEYEQYF. The full variable domain, completed using reference TRBV7-2 and TRBJ2-7, is GAGVSQSPSNKVTEKGKDVELRCDPISGHTALYWYRQSLGQGLEFLIYFQGNSAPDKSGLPSDRFSAERTGGSVSTLTIQRTQQEDSAVYLCASSYEYEQYFGPGTRLTVT.

The CDR3 sequence: CASRVNSEQFF. The chain has TRBV12-3 or TRBV12-4 and TRBJ2-1. The CDR3 sequence is 11 residues long.

CDR3 amino acids: CASGGGYEQYF. The chain employs TRBV6-5 and TRBJ2-7; there is no DNA to check the TCRdb D call of TRBD1. This CDR3 has 11 amino acids. Per germline, CDR1 MNHEY and CDR2 SVGAGI.

V is TRBV10-3 and J is TRBJ2-1; no DNA is available, so the TRBD1 call from TCRdb remains unchecked. The CDR3 spans 18 residues. Germline V CDR1 and CDR2: ENHRY, SYGVKD. The CDR3 region is CAISGADRTGGSYNEQFF.

The chain uses TRBV20-1 and TRBJ2-7; the TCRdb D gene call, TRBD1, has no DNA to confirm it. Germline V gene lookup returns CDR1 DFQATT and CDR2 SNEGSKA (reference sequence). The CDR3 covers 16 residues. The CDR3 protein is CSAYRSGTRNSYEQYF.

The V call is TRBV29-1, the J call TRBJ1-1; the TRBD1 assignment by TCRdb is unverifiable without DNA. In germline, CDR1 is SQVTM, CDR2 ANQGSEA. CDR3 length: 12 amino acids. The CDR3 region is CSGDRMNTEAFF.

The chain has TRBV20-1 and TRBJ2-3; TCRdb calls TRBD1, which cannot be checked without DNA. Germline values: CDR1 DFQATT, CDR2 SNEGSKA (reference sequence). There are 15 residues in the CDR3. CDR3 residues: CSARVPGAPTDTQYF.

V is TRBV15 and J is TRBJ2-1; checking the TCRdb D call of TRBD2 is not possible without DNA. The CDR3 consists of 15 residues. Germline V gene sequence: CDR1 LNHNV, CDR2 YYDKDF (reference sequence). This CDR3 reads CATSRGGLGDNEQFF.

The chain uses TRBV3-1 and TRBJ1-6; TCRdb calls TRBD1, which cannot be checked without DNA. The CDR3 has 17 residues. Germline V gene sequence: CDR1 LGHDT, CDR2 YNNKEL (reference sequence). The CDR3 spells CASSPDNPSSYNSPLHF.

The V call is TRBV27, the J call TRBJ1-1; TCRdb lists TRBD1, though no DNA is available to test this call. Per the germline V gene, CDR1 is MNHEY and CDR2 is SMNVEV (reference sequence). The length of the CDR3 is 14 residues. The CDR3 region is CASSPYSSGGQAFF.

This chain uses TRBV6-5 with TRBJ1-1. The CDR3 runs to 11 residues. CDR1 and CDR2 (germline): MNHEY, SVGAGI. The CDR3 here is CASSIGTEAFF.

The chain links TRBV10-3 to TRBJ1-4; with no DNA, the TCRdb D assignment of TRBD1 cannot be verified. From germline, CDR1 is ENHRY and CDR2 SYGVKD. This CDR3 is built from 11 residues. The CDR3 is CAISGGEKLFF.

The gene calls are TRBV10-3 and TRBJ1-5. The CDR3 length is 15 residues. Germline CDR1 reads ENHRY; CDR2 reads SYGVKD. CDR3: CAISESDSSNQPQHF.

The CDR3 loop reads CATSEGGRSTDTQYF. The V and J genes are TRBV24-1 and TRBJ2-3; the TRBD1 assignment by TCRdb is unverifiable without DNA. Germline V gene sequence: CDR1 KGHDR, CDR2 SFDVKD. This CDR3 spans 15 amino acids.

CDR3 protein: CSAAGQGPVEQYF. V and J are TRBV20-1 and TRBJ2-7; the D gene TCRdb calls, TRBD1, cannot be checked with no DNA. This CDR3 comprises 13 residues. Germline CDR1 DFQATT, CDR2 SNEGSKA (reference sequence).

This sequence joins TRBV12-3 or TRBV12-4 and TRBJ2-5. This CDR3 comprises 14 residues. This chain's CDR3 is CASSSPDQAETQYF.

V is TRBV20-1 and J is TRBJ2-1; TCRdb picks TRBD2, but there is no DNA to check that call. The germline V gene encodes CDR1 DFQATT and CDR2 SNEGSKA (reference sequence). This CDR3 comprises 14 residues. The CDR3 sequence is CSAPLAGSYNEQFF.

The chain uses TRBV5-1 and TRBJ2-2; the TCRdb D gene call, TRBD2, has no DNA to confirm it. Germline V gene sequence: CDR1 SGHRS, CDR2 YFSETQ. The CDR3 loop spans 16 amino acids. CDR3 in amino acids: CASSSTSPIHTGELFF.

This rearrangement joins TRBV5-1 to TRBJ1-5; lacking DNA, the TRBD1 call made by TCRdb goes unchecked. The CDR3 consists of 17 residues. The germline gives CDR1 SGHRS, CDR2 YFSETQ. The CDR3 protein is CASSAGQGSYSNQPQHF.

The chain uses TRBV10-3 and TRBJ2-5; TCRdb's assignment of TRBD1 cannot be checked, as there is no DNA. The CDR3 is made up of 14 amino acids. Germline V CDR1 and CDR2: ENHRY, SYGVKD. The chain's CDR3 is CAISGGVGVETQYF.

This chain uses TRBV11-2 with TRBJ1-4; with no DNA, the TCRdb D assignment of TRBD1 cannot be verified. CDR1 and CDR2 (germline): SGHAT, FQNNGV. The CDR3 runs to 15 residues. CDR3 sequence reads: CASTSGTGRQEKLFF.

CDR3 residues: CSAPPSGRKTDTQYF. V usage is TRBV20-1 and J usage is TRBJ2-3; TCRdb indicates TRBD1, and absent DNA this call remains unverified. CDR3 length: 15 residues. Germline V gene sequence: CDR1 DFQATT, CDR2 SNEGSKA (reference sequence).

The chain combines TRBV5-1 with TRBJ1-3. The CDR3 spans 16 residues. The germline V gene encodes CDR1 SGHRS and CDR2 YFSETQ. CDR3 sequence: CASSSGTASSGNTIYF.

J is TRBJ2-3 and V is TRBV29-1; the D call from TCRdb, TRBD2, cannot be confirmed without DNA. The CDR3 sequence is 15 residues long. Per the germline V gene, CDR1 is SQVTM and CDR2 is ANQGSEA. The CDR3 protein is CSTPRLASSTDTQYF.

The chain couples TRBV7-2 to TRBJ2-1. Germline lookup yields CDR1 SGHTA and CDR2 FQGNSA. The CDR3 length is 13 residues. The CDR3 sequence: CASSLLDYNEQFF.

V usage is TRBV7-9 and J usage is TRBJ2-3; TCRdb outputs TRBD1, but without DNA this stays unchecked. The germline V gene has CDR1 SEHNR and CDR2 FQNEAQ (reference sequence). The CDR3 sequence is 15 residues long. This chain's CDR3 is CASSPGQPLTDTQYF.